A selection of T cell receptor beta chains follows, all from one sample in a study of blood T cell repertoires in COVID-19. Profiled with immunoSEQ multiplex PCR; TCRdb holds only in-frame clones, not every one. The sample holds under 200,000 clones, more than 75% seen once. The sample taken for sequencing was peripheral blood. Receptors were obtained from a man between 65 and 85 years old with acute or convalescent COVID-19. The CDR3 runs from the conserved cysteine through the conserved F or W. A D gene is named only where the DNA matches it firmly. The size of a clone is reported for some rows only, either as once, few or many, or as a class for expanded clones.

j_gene | abundance | v_gene | d_gene | CDR3aa | CDR3nt
TRBJ1-1 | NA | TRBV7-6 | TRBD1 | CASGQGRGTEAFF | TGTGCCAGCGGACAGGGCCGGGGCACTGAAGCTTTCTTT
TRBJ1-4 | once | TRBV4-3 | NA | CASSQDKGGHEKLFF | TGCGCCAGCAGCCAAGATAAGGGAGGGCATGAAAAACTGTTTTTT
TRBJ2-5 | once | TRBV5-1 | NA | CASSLDVEAQYF | TGCGCCAGCAGCTTGGACGTCGAGGCCCAGTACTTC
TRBJ2-7 | NA | TRBV6-5 | NA | CASRRDSTRYEQYF | TGTGCCAGCCGGAGGGACAGCACCCGCTACGAGCAGTACTTC
TRBJ2-7 | NA | TRBV29-1 | NA | CSVETDRTYWNEQYF | TGCAGCGTTGAAACCGACAGGACGTATTGGAACGAGCAGTACTTC
TRBJ2-3 | once | TRBV30 | TRBD1 | CAWSSATGTDTQYF | TGTGCCTGGAGTTCCGCGACAGGGACAGATACGCAGTATTTT
TRBJ2-4 | NA | TRBV11-2 | NA | CASREDTGIQYF | TGTGCCAGCAGAGAGGACACAGGCATTCAGTACTTC
TRBJ1-2 | NA | TRBV5-4 | NA | CASSLGTGSGVYGYTF | TGTGCCAGCAGCTTGGGAACAGGGTCAGGGGTCTATGGCTACACCTTC
TRBJ2-7 | NA | TRBV9 | NA | CASSPGNYEQYF | TGTGCCAGCAGCCCCGGGAACTACGAGCAGTACTTC
TRBJ1-1 | NA | TRBV7-8 | NA | CASSTSSGGVNTEAFF | TGTGCCAGCAGCACTAGCTCGGGAGGGGTGAACACTGAAGCTTTCTTT
TRBJ2-3 | NA | TRBV4-1 | NA | CASSQRPGVSTDTQYF | TGCGCCAGCAGCCAAAGACCGGGTGTCAGTACAGATACGCAGTATTTT
TRBJ2-5 | NA | TRBV11-2 | TRBD2 | CASSLIAGGQETQYF | TGTGCCAGCAGCTTGATAGCGGGGGGCCAAGAGACCCAGTACTTC
TRBJ1-2 | few | TRBV30 | NA | CAWSGLQRGGYTF | TGTGCCTGGAGTGGACTCCAGCGGGGTGGCTACACCTTC
TRBJ2-2 | once | TRBV4-2 | TRBD2 | CASSQEGSGRSGELFF | TGTGCCAGCAGCCAAGAGGGTAGCGGGAGATCCGGGGAGCTGTTTTTT